This T cell receptor beta chain was sequenced during a study of beta chain features in type 1 diabetes. The investigators reverse transcribed all of the isolated RNA, so they sequenced expressed TCRB transcripts. TCRdb's copy holds only in-frame clones and misses some; the assay was immunoSEQ multiplex PCR. The table shows about 900,000 clones, with about a sixth occurring only once. There are a few counts of this clone. Germline V gene data show CDR1 as MDHEN and CDR2 as SYDVKM. This CDR3 comprises 15 residues. Trimming removed 2 bases from V and 7 bases from J; junction bases left unmatched: 11. This chain joins TRBV28 and TRBJ2-7, with 7 nucleotides matching TRBD2. The source is a woman under 30 in good health. Sequencing was carried out using naive CD4+ T cells from blood. CDR3 sequence reads: CASSLPGPLADEQYF. The CDR3 region has the DNA TGTGCCAGCAGTTTACCGGGTCCCCTAGCGGATGAGCAGTACTTC.